This entry lists 23 T cell receptor beta chains sequenced from one sample in a study of blood T cell repertoires in COVID-19. The table came from immunoSEQ multiplex PCR; TCRdb's copy has only in-frame clones and leaves some out. The sample lists 100,000 to 150,000 clones, 75% to 90% occurring once. The sequencing sample was made of PBMCs or T cells enriched from blood (not recorded which). All receptors come from a woman aged 50 to 60 who had recovered from COVID-19.

V gene TRBV6-5 combines with J gene TRBJ2-7, with 7 bases that match TRBD1. Germline assignment: CDR1 MNHEY and CDR2 SVGAGI. The CDR3 runs to 15 residues. With V trimmed by 5 bases and J by 0 bases, 7 bases remained unmatched. Here the CDR3 reads CASSPLRDSSYEQYF. The CDR3 nucleotides are TGTGCCAGCAGTCCCCTCCGGGACAGCTCCTACGAGCAGTACTTC.

This clone has just one count. The rearrangement links TRBV19 to TRBJ2-7; 12 positions agree with TRBD1. Germline assignment: CDR1 LNHDA and CDR2 SQIVND (reference sequence). This CDR3 region has 17 residues. V lost 4 bases and J lost 4; bases outside the gene matches: 11. CDR3 DNA sequence: TGTGCCAGTAGTACCCCGGGACAGGGGGCACGGAGGTACGAGCAGTACTTC. This codes for CASSTPGQGARRYEQYF.

The CDR3 spells CASSSLDMARRTQYF. CDR3 sequence (DNA): TGTGCCAGCAGCTCCTTGGACATGGCTCGGCGGACGCAGTATTTT. V is TRBV5-4 and J is TRBJ2-3; TRBD1 is a possible D gene (5 bases). The CDR3 has 15 residues. Germline CDR1 and CDR2: SGHNT and YYREEE (reference sequence). V lost 3 bases, J lost 9 bases, and 20 bases lay in between.

The chain combines TRBV7-9 with TRBJ1-1; 10 bases are a match to TRBD1. CDR1 is SEHNR, CDR2 FQNEAQ, per germline (reference sequence). The length of the CDR3 is 15 residues. V trimming: 5 bases; J trimming: 3 bases; junction bases outside the gene matches: 6. CDR3 region: CASSTRTGGHTEAFF. In DNA form, the CDR3 reads TGTGCCAGCAGCACCCGGACAGGGGGACACACTGAAGCTTTCTTT.

This sequence joins TRBV18 and TRBJ1-1; 9 positions agree with TRBD1. CDR1 is KGHSH and CDR2 is LQKENI in the germline V gene. The CDR3 is made up of 14 amino acids. Trimming removed 8 bases from V and 1 base from J; junction bases left unmatched: 5. The CDR3 bases are TGTGCCAGCGCTGGGGACAGGGCGAACACTGAAGCTTTCTTT. It specifies CASAGDRANTEAFF.

This chain uses TRBV23-1 with TRBJ2-2; D perhaps matches TRBD2 (5 bases). TRBV23-1 is reported as an ORF; its role is uncertain. V was pared by 8 bases and J by 4 bases, with 17 bases between. The CDR3 runs to 15 residues. CDR3 amino acids: CASAAPGDPTGELFF. The CDR3 DNA reads TGCGCCAGCGCGGCCCCCGGGGATCCCACCGGGGAGCTGTTTTTT.

This clone came up once. This chain connects TRBV19 to TRBJ1-5; D is uncertain. The CDR3 sequence is 14 residues long. With 2 bases removed from V and 5 bases from J, the gap between germline ends came to 10 bases. Germline V gene data show CDR1 as LNHDA and CDR2 as SQIVND (reference sequence). CDR3 loop: CASSIWEGDQPQHF. The CDR3 DNA reads TGTGCCAGTAGTATATGGGAGGGTGATCAGCCCCAGCATTTT.

This chain links TRBV4-1 with TRBJ1-5; no reliable D call. V was trimmed by 1 base and J by 0 bases, leaving 4 bases between them. CDR3 length: 14 amino acids. In germline, CDR1 is MGHRA, CDR2 YSYEKL. CDR3 coding DNA: TGCGCCAGCAGCCAAGGCTATAGCAATCAGCCCCAGCATTTT. Translating it yields CASSQGYSNQPQHF.

This chain uses TRBV9 with TRBJ1-3; TRBD1 agrees at 9 bases. The V segment lost 5 bases and the J segment 0 bases; nucleotides outside the gene matches: 3. The CDR3 is 15 amino acids. Germline CDR1 reads SGDLS; CDR2 reads YYNGEE. CDR3 region: CASSMGQGSGNTIYF. For the CDR3, the DNA is TGTGCCAGCAGTATGGGACAGGGCTCTGGAAACACCATATATTTT.

This clone was recorded once. The chain employs TRBV12-3 or TRBV12-4 and TRBJ2-1; possible D gene TRBD2, 6 bases. The V end was cut by 2 bases, the J end by 8 bases, with 10 bases between. This CDR3 is built from 13 residues. CDR3 in amino acids: CASSLRQRDEQFF. The CDR3 DNA sequence: TGTGCCAGCAGTTTAAGGCAGCGGGATGAGCAGTTCTTC.

The table lists this clone with a count of one. The chain carries TRBV6-5 and TRBJ2-7; TRBD1 aligns across 9 bases. The CDR3 length is 15 residues. With 4 bases clipped from V and 3 bases from J, the junction kept 7 bases outside the gene matches. Germline V CDR1 and CDR2: MNHEY, SVGAGI. CDR3 in amino acids: CASSWWGQGGYEQYF. The DNA for the CDR3 is TGTGCCAGCAGTTGGTGGGGACAGGGTGGCTACGAGCAGTACTTC.

J is TRBJ2-1 and V is TRBV7-2; D not resolved. CDR3 length equals 12 residues. Germline V gene data show CDR1 as SGHTA and CDR2 as FQGNSA. The V end was cut by 3 bases, the J end by 9 bases, with 9 bases between. CDR3 in amino acids: CASSFVLAEQFF. CDR3 nucleotide sequence: TGTGCCAGCAGCTTTGTACTCGCTGAGCAGTTCTTC.

In the case of this clone: The sample contains more than one DNA sequence encoding this CDR3. The V and J genes are TRBV7-9 and TRBJ2-7, with 11 bases matching TRBD1. The CDR3 has 14 amino acids. Germline CDR1 and CDR2: SEHNR and FQNEAQ (reference sequence). V shed 5 bases and J 4 bases; nucleotides not matched to a gene: 4. CDR3 DNA: TGTGCCAGCAGCCTCGGACAGGGGGCATACGAGCAGTACTTC. It yields the protein CASSLGQGAYEQYF.

The rearrangement links TRBV19 to TRBJ2-6, with TRBD1 identical over 10 bases. The CDR3 length is 16 residues. CDR1 and CDR2 (germline): LNHDA, SQIVND (reference sequence). Trimming cost V 6 bases and J 2 bases; bases outside gene matches: 4. The CDR3: CASSFGQGAGANVLTF. The CDR3 nucleotides read TGTGCCAGTAGCTTCGGACAGGGGGCTGGGGCCAACGTCCTGACTTTC.

This clone was observed a single time. The genes are TRBV15 and TRBJ2-1, with 8 bases fitting TRBD1. This CDR3 is 16 amino acids long. Trimming cost V 2 bases and J 1 base; bases outside gene matches: 4. Germline lookup yields CDR1 LNHNV and CDR2 YYDKDF (reference sequence). The CDR3 loop reads CATSRSRTGSYNEQFF. CDR3 bases: TGTGCCACCAGCAGATCTCGGACAGGGTCCTACAATGAGCAGTTCTTC.

This clone has only one observation. The chain recombines TRBV9 with TRBJ1-4; D uncertain. The V end lost 4 bases, the J end lost 8 bases, and 18 bases lay between the germline ends. CDR1 is SGDLS and CDR2 is YYNGEE in the germline V gene. CDR3 length: 15 amino acids. The CDR3 DNA sequence: TGTGCCAGCAGCCCACGAGGCATAATTAGGGAAAAACTGTTTTTT. This codes for CASSPRGIIREKLFF. Full variable domain (rest looked up from reference TRBV9 and TRBJ1-4): DSGVTQTPKHLITATGQRVTLRCSPRSGDLSVYWYQQSLDQGLQFLIQYYNGEERAKGNILERFSAQQFPDLHSELNLSSLELGDSALYFCASSPRGIIREKLFFGSGTQLSVL.

CDR3 in amino acids: CASSLVGGGAVTDTQYF. DNA for the CDR3: TGTGCCAGCAGCTTAGTGGGCGGGGGGGCGGTCACAGATACGCAGTATTTT. The gene calls are TRBV7-2 and TRBJ2-3; 9 bases align to TRBD2. This CDR3 contains 17 residues. The germline CDR1 and CDR2 sequences are SGHTA and FQGNSA. With V trimmed by 1 base and J by 2 bases, 7 bases remained unmatched.

This chain links TRBV7-6 with TRBJ1-2, with 8 bases lining up with TRBD1. Germline CDR1 reads SGHVS; CDR2 reads FNYEAQ. This CDR3 has 17 amino acids. J was trimmed by 4 bases and V by 4 bases; bases with no gene match: 14. CDR3 DNA: TGTGCCAGCAGCTCCCTCCAGAAGACAGGGGTCGGCTATGGCTACACCTTC. Amino acid sequence: CASSSLQKTGVGYGYTF.

DNA for the CDR3: TGCAGCGTTGGTTCCGGGACAGACACTGAAGCTTTCTTT. It specifies CSVGSGTDTEAFF. This rearrangement joins TRBV29-1 to TRBJ1-1, with 7 bases fitting TRBD1. The junction had 5 bases not matched to a gene; V was cut back by 4 bases and J by 3 bases. This CDR3 has 13 residues. Germline CDR1 and CDR2: SQVTM and ANQGSEA.

The chain has TRBV5-1 and TRBJ2-2; D is unclear. V shed 7 bases and J shed 7 bases, with 11 bases lying between them. The CDR3 has 12 amino acids. CDR1 SGHRS and CDR2 YFSETQ come from the germline V gene. The CDR3 spells CASGRLSGELFF. CDR3 DNA sequence: TGCGCCAGCGGTCGACTGAGCGGGGAGCTGTTTTTT.

The genes are TRBV5-8 and TRBJ1-4, with 9 bases aligning to TRBD1. The junction had 7 bases not matched to a gene; V was cut back by 2 bases and J by 8 bases. In germline, CDR1 is SGHTS, CDR2 YDEGEE. The CDR3 consists of 15 residues. The CDR3 here is CASSLPGQGREKLFF. The CDR3 DNA reads as TGTGCCAGCAGCTTACCGGGACAGGGCAGGGAAAAACTGTTTTTT.

This clone was observed a handful of times. The CDR3 DNA follows: TGTGCCAGTAATTCCGGACAGAAAAGCAATCAGCCCCAGCATTTT. Translated, it gives CASNSGQKSNQPQHF. The chain joins TRBV19 to TRBJ1-5; perhaps TRBD1 as D (6 bases). Trimming shortened V by 7 bases and J by 1 base, and 14 bases separated the two germline ends. Germline CDR1 is LNHDA and CDR2 is SQIVND (reference sequence). This CDR3 region has 15 residues.

The chain carries TRBV5-4 and TRBJ2-7, with D hard to call. Per germline, CDR1 SGHNT and CDR2 YYREEE (reference sequence). V lost 0 bases and J 6 bases, leaving 13 bases between the germline ends. The CDR3 has 14 amino acids. This chain's CDR3 is CASSLGTARGEQYF. The DNA for the CDR3 is TGTGCCAGCAGCTTGGGTACGGCTCGAGGCGAGCAGTACTTC.